This T cell receptor (beta chain) was captured by sequencing in a study of beta chain features in type 1 diabetes. Study as a whole: In age, gender and cell yields, patients were similar to healthy donors.

Details on this clone: Its antigen is as yet unknown.

CDR1 and CDR2 (germline): MNHEY, SVGAGI. The CDR3 length is 15 residues. V was pared by 7 bases and J by 1 base, with 8 bases of the junction left unmatched. Since all of the isolated RNA was reverse transcribed, expressed TCRB transcripts were what got sequenced. Clones were sequenced by immunoSEQ multiplex PCR, and TCRdb holds only the in-frame ones, with some missing. The sample lists a few hundred thousand clones; roughly 13% were seen once. CD45RO/CCR7/CD25/CD127/CD95/CD27 separated CD4+ naive, central memory, regulatory and stem cell-like memory cells by sorting. General observations from the study: The study found moderately but significantly shorter TCRB CDR3s in all four CD4+ subsets of Type 1 diabetes patients.

The clonotype was recovered from a young woman with type 1 diabetes. What was sequenced was naive CD4+ T cells from blood. This chain connects TRBV6-5 to TRBJ2-3, with TRBD1 matching 7 bases. The chain's CDR3 is CASKRNRGGTDTQYF. The DNA for the CDR3 is TGTGCCAGCAAGAGAAACAGGGGTGGCACAGATACGCAGTATTTT.